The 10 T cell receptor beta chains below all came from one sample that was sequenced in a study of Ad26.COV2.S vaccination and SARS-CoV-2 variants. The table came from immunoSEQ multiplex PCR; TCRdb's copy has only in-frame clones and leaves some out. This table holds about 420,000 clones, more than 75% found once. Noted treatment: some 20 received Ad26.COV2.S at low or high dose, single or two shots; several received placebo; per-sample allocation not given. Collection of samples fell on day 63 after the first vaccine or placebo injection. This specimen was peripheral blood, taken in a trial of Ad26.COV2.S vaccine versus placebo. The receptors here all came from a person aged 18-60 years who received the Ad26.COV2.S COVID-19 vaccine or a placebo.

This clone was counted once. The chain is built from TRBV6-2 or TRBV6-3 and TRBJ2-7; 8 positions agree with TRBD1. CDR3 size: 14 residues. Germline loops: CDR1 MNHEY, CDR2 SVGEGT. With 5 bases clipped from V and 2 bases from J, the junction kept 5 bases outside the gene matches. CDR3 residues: CASSMHRGTYEQYF. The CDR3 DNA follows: TGTGCCAGCAGTATGCACAGGGGGACCTACGAGCAGTACTTC.

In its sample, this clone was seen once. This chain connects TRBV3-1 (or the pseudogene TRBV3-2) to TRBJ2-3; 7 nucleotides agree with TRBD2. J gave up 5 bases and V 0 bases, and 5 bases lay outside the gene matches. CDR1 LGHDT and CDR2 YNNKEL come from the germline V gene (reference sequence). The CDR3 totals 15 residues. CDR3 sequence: CASSQDWASGDTQYF. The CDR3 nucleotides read TGTGCCAGCAGCCAAGATTGGGCTAGCGGAGATACGCAGTATTTT.

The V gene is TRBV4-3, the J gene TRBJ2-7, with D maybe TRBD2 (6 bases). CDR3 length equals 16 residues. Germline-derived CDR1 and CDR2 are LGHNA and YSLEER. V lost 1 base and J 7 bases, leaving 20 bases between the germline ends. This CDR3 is CASSQGQRAPTGEQYF. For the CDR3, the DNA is TGCGCCAGCAGCCAAGGGCAGCGGGCCCCTACTGGAGAGCAGTACTTC.

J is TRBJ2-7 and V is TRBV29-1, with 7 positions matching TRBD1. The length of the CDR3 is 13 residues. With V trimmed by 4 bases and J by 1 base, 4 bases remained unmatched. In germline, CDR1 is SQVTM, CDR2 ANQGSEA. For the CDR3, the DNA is TGCAGCGTTGTCCAGGGGGTATCCTACGAGCAGTACTTC. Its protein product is CSVVQGVSYEQYF.

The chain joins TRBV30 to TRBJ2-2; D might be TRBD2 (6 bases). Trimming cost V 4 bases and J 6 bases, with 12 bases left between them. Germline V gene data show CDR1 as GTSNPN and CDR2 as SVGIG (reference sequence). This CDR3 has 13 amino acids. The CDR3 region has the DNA TGTGCCTGGAACGGGGCTAGCGCCGGGGAGCTGTTTTTT. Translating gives CAWNGASAGELFF.

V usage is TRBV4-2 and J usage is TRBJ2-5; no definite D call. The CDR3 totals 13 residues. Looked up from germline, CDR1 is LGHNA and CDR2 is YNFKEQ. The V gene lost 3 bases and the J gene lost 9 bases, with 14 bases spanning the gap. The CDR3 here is CASSQEKSLAQYF. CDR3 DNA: TGTGCCAGCAGCCAGGAGAAGTCCTTGGCCCAGTACTTC.

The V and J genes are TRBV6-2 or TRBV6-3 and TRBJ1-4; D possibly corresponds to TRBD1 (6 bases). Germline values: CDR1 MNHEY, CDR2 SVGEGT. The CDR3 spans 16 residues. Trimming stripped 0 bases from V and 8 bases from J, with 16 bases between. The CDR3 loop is CASSYSPRDIEEKLFF. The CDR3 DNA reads TGTGCCAGCAGTTACTCTCCACGGGACATAGAAGAAAAACTGTTTTTT.

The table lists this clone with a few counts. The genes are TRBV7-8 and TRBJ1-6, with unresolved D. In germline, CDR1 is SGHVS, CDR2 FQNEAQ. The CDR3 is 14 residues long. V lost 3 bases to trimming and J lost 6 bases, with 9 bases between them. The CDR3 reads CASSFGRTNSPLHF. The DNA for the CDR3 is TGTGCCAGCAGCTTCGGCCGAACTAATTCACCCCTCCACTTT.

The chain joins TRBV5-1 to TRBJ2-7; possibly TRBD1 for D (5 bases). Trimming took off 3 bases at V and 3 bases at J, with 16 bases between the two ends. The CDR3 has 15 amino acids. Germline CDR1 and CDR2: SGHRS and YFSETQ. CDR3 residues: CASSYDSPTIYEQYF. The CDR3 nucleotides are TGCGCCAGCAGCTACGACAGCCCTACTATCTACGAGCAGTACTTC.

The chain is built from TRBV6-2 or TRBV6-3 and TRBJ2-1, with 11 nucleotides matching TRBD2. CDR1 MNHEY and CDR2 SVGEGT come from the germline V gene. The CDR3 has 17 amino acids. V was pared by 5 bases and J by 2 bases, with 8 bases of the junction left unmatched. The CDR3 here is CASSGIAGGNPYNEQFF. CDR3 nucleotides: TGTGCCAGCAGTGGGATAGCGGGGGGGAACCCCTACAATGAGCAGTTCTTC.